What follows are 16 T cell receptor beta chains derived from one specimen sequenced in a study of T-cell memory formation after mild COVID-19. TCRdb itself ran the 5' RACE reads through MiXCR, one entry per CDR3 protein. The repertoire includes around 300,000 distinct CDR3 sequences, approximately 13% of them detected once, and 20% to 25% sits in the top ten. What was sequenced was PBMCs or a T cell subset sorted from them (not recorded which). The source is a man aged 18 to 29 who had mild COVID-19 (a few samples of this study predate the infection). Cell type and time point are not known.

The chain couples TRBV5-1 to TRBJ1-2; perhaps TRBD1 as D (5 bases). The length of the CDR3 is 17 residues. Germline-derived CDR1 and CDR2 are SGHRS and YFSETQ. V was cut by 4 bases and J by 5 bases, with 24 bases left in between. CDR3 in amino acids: CASSIHLLGRGPYGYTF. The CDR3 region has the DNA TGCGCCAGCAGCATCCATCTCCTTGGACGGGGCCCATATGGCTACACCTTC.

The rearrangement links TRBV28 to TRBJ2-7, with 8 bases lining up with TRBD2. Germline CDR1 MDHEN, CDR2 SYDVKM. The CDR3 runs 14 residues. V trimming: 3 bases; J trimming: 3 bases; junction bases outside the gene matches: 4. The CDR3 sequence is CASSFSGEVYEQYV. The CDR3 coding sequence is TGTGCCAGCAGTTTTAGCGGGGAGGTCTACGAGCAGTACGTC.

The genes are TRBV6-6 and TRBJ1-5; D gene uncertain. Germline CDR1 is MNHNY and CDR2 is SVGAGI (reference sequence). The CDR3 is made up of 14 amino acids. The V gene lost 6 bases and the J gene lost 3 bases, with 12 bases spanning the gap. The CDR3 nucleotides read TGTGCCAGCAGGGGAGGAACCCCCAATCAGCCCCAGCATTTT. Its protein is CASRGGTPNQPQHF.

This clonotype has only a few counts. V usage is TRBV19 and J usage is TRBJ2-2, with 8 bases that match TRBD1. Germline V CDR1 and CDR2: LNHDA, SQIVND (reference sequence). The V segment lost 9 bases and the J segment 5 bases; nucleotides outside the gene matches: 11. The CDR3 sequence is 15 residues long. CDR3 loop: CASTDRDWKTGELFF. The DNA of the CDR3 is TGTGCCAGCACGGACAGGGATTGGAAGACCGGGGAGCTGTTTTTT.

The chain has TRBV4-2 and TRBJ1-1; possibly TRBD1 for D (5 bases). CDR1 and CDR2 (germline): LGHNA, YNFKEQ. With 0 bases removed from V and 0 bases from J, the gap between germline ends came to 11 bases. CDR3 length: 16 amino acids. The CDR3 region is CASSQDGAAMNTEAFF. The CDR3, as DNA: TGTGCCAGCAGCCAAGATGGGGCGGCCATGAACACTGAAGCTTTCTTT.

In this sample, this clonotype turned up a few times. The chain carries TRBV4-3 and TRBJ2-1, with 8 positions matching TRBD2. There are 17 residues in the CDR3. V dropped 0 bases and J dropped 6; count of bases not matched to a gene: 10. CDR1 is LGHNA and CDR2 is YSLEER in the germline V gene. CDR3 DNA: TGCGCCAGCAGCCAAGATTGGCGCGCGGGGGGTCTCAATGAGCAGTTCTTC. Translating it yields CASSQDWRAGGLNEQFF.

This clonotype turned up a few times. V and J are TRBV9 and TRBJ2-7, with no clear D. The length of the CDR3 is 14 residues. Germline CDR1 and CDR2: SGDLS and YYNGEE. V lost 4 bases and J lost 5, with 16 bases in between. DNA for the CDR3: TGTGCCAGCAGCCGTTCAGCCGTAATTAACGAGCAGTACTTC. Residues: CASSRSAVINEQYF. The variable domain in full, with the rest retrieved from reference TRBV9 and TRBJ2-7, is DSGVTQTPKHLITATGQRVTLRCSPRSGDLSVYWYQQSLDQGLQFLIQYYNGEERAKGNILERFSAQQFPDLHSELNLSSLELGDSALYFCASSRSAVINEQYFGPGTRLTVT.

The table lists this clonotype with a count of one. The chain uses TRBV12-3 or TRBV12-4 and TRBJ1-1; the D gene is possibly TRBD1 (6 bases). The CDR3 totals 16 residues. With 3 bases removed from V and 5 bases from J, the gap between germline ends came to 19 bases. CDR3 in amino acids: CASSFWGLGLETEAFF. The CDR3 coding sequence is TGTGCCAGCAGTTTTTGGGGGCTTGGGTTGGAAACTGAAGCTTTCTTT.

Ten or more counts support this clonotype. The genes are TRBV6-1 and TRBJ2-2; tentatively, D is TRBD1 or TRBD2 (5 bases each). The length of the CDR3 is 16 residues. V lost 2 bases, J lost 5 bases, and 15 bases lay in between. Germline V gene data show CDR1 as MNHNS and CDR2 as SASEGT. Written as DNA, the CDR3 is TGTGCCAGCAGTGAACGGGGCGGCTTTTCGACCGGGGAGCTGTTTTTT. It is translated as CASSERGGFSTGELFF.

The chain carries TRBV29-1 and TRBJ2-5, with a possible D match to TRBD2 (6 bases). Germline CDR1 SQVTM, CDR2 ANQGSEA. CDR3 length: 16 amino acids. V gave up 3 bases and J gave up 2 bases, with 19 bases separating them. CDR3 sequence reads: CSVESGLSLRQETQYF. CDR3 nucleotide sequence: TGCAGCGTTGAGTCGGGACTCTCCTTACGACAAGAGACCCAGTACTTC. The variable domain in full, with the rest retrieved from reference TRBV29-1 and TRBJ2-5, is SAVISQKPSRDICQRGTSLTIQCQVDSQVTMMFWYRQQPGQSLTLIATANQGSEATYESGFVIDKFPISRPNLTFSTLTVSNMSPEDSSIYLCSVESGLSLRQETQYFGPGTRLLVL.

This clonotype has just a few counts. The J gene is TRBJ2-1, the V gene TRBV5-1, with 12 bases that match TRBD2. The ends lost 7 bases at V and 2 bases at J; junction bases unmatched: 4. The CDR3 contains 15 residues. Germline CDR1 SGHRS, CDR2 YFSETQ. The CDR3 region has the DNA TGCGCCAGCTCTTGGACTAGCGGGGCCTACAATGAGCAGTTCTTC. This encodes CASSWTSGAYNEQFF.

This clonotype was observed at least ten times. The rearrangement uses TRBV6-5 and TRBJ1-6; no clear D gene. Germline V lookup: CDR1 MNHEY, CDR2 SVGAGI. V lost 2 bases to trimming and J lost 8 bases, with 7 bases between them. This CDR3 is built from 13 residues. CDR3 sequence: CASSYGKYSPLHF. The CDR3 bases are TGTGCCAGCAGTTACGGGAAATATTCACCCCTCCACTTT.

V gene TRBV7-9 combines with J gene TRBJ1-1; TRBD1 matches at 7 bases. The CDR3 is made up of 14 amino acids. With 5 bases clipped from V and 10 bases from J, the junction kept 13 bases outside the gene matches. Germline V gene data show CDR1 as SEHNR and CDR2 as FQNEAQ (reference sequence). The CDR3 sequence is CASSTRGGTLVAFF. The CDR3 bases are TGTGCCAGCAGCACCAGGGGGGGGACTTTGGTAGCTTTCTTT.

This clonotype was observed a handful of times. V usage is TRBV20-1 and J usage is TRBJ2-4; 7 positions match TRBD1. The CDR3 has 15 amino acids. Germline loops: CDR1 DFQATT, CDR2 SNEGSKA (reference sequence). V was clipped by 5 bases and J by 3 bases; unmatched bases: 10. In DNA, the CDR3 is TGCAGTGCTTCTCAGGGGGTTGTTGGCAAAAACATTCAGTACTTC. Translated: CSASQGVVGKNIQYF.

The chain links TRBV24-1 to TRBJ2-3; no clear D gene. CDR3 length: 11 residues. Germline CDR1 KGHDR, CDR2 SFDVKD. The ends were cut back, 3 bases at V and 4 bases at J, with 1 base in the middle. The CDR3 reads CATSDPDTQYF. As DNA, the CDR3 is TGTGCCACCAGTGATCCAGATACGCAGTATTTT.

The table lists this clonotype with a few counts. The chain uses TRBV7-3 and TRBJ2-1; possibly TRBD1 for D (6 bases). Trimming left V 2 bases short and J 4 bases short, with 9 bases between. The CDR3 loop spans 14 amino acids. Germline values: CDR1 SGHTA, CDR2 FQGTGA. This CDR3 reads CASSLEGTYNEQFF. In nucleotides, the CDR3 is TGTGCCAGCAGCTTAGAAGGGACATACAATGAGCAGTTCTTC.